This T cell receptor beta chain originates from a study of vaccination effects on CD4 cells after COVID-19. TCRdb keeps only in-frame clones here, not all; method: immunoSEQ multiplex PCR. This table holds tens of thousands of clones, 65% to 70% found once. Sequencing was preceded by expansion of antigen-specific CD4+ T cells with viral peptide pools in the ViraFEST assay. Subsequent to less than eleven days of culture, CD4+ T cells were isolated. Among the vaccine recipients, none had a prior SARS-CoV-2 infection, and nucleocapsid antibodies were negative. It was on days 3 and 7 that half the medium was replaced with IL-2 medium. Notes on this clone: What it binds is not known.

The CDR3 consists of 13 residues. The V gene's germline CDR1 is GTSNPN and CDR2 SVGIG (reference sequence). V lost 0 bases and J lost 0, with 5 bases in between. The chain has TRBV30 and TRBJ1-2; D remains ambiguous. This sequence was found in a human donor who received a COVID-19 vaccine. The sequencing here drew on CD4+ T cells from PBMCs cultured with HCoV-NL63 spike peptides, taken before COVID-19 vaccination. CDR3 loop: CAWSVEANYGYTF. In nucleotides, the CDR3 is TGTGCCTGGAGTGTTGAAGCTAACTATGGCTACACCTTC.